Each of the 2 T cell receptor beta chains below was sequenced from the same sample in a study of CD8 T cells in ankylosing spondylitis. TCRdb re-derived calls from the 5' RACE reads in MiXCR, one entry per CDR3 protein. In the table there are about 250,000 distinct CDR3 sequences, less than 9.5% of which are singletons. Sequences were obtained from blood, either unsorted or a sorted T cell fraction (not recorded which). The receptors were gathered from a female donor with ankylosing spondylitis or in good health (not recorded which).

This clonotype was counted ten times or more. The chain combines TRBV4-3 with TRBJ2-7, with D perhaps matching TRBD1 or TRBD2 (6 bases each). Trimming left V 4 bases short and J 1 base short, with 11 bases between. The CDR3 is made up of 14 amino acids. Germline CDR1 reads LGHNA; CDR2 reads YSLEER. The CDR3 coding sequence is TGCGCCAGCAGCCGCGGGACATCGTCCTACGAGCAGTACTTC. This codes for CASSRGTSSYEQYF.

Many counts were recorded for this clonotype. In DNA form, the CDR3 reads TGCAGTGCTAAAGGGGCTACGAACACCGGGGAGCTGTTTTTT. It encodes CSAKGATNTGELFF. The J gene is TRBJ2-2, the V gene TRBV20-1; D might be TRBD1 (5 bases). CDR1 DFQATT and CDR2 SNEGSKA come from the germline V gene (reference sequence). The CDR3 runs 14 residues. V lost 4 bases, J lost 0 bases, and 9 bases lay in between.